This TCR beta chain is drawn from a study of T cell changes during pregnancy in multiple sclerosis. Sequencing used immunoSEQ multiplex PCR; TCRdb keeps in-frame clones, though not all of them. The sample shows some 70,000 clones, roughly 90% of them seen only once. This sample comprised peripheral blood, obtained after pregnancy. This receptor was identified in a female donor in good health, enrolled as a control in a pregnancy study.

This CDR3 is CASSQVRGGELFF. The DNA of the CDR3 is TGCGCCAGCAGCCAAGTTCGAGGCGGGGAGCTGTTTTTT. The chain has TRBV4-1 and TRBJ2-2; D not resolved. This CDR3 region has 13 residues. Germline lookup yields CDR1 MGHRA and CDR2 YSYEKL. Trimming removed 1 base from V and 7 bases from J, with 7 bases in between.